A single sample is the source of the 13 T cell receptor beta chains below, sequenced in a study of cytomegalovirus exposure and HLA in healthy donors. The PCR used 60 Vbeta and 13 Jbeta primers. Data came from immunoSEQ multiplex PCR; TCRdb stores just in-frame clones and leaves some out. This table has about 160,000 clones, around 78% appearing once. Sequencing was done on a sample of PBMCs. The receptors derive from a woman aged 50 to 60 in good health and CMV-seropositive.

As concerns this clone: One junction end disagrees with the germline gene, perhaps due to a read error. This CDR3 is also generated by other DNA sequences in the sample. Written as DNA, the CDR3 is TGCGCCAGCAGCTTAGGGACAGGGGTTGAAAAACTGTTTTTT. This translates into CASSLGTGVEKLFF. The rearrangement uses TRBV7-9 and TRBJ1-4; 10 nucleotides agree with TRBD1. Germline values: CDR1 SEHNR, CDR2 FQNEAQ (reference sequence). The CDR3 totals 14 residues.

This chain joins TRBV27 and TRBJ1-1; TRBD1 matches at 9 bases. CDR1 and CDR2 (germline): MNHEY, SMNVEV (reference sequence). J gave up 4 bases and V 6 bases, and 15 bases lay outside the gene matches. The CDR3 extends over 17 amino acids. The CDR3 DNA is TGTGCCAGCAGGCCAGGCGGACAGGGGATTGTGAGCACTGAAGCTTTCTTT. As protein: CASRPGGQGIVSTEAFF.

This chain links TRBV27 with TRBJ2-1, with unresolved D. The CDR3 is 13 amino acids. V lost 2 bases and J lost 5, with 7 bases in between. Germline-derived CDR1 and CDR2 are MNHEY and SMNVEV (reference sequence). The CDR3 protein is CASSLIQNNEQFF. The DNA for the CDR3 is TGTGCCAGCAGTTTAATACAGAACAATGAGCAGTTCTTC.

CDR3 amino acids: CASSFGRTQPQHF. The CDR3 DNA sequence: TGTGCCAGCAGTTTCGGACGGACACAGCCCCAGCATTTT. The gene calls are TRBV28 and TRBJ1-5, with a weak D call TRBD1 (5 bases). Germline V lookup: CDR1 MDHEN, CDR2 SYDVKM. The CDR3 is 13 amino acids. The V gene lost 3 bases and the J gene lost 7 bases, with 10 bases spanning the gap.

The V and J genes are TRBV6-1 and TRBJ1-4, with D maybe TRBD1 (6 bases). The CDR3 contains 16 residues. Looked up from germline, CDR1 is MNHNS and CDR2 is SASEGT. Trimming removed 3 bases at V and 0 bases at J, with 11 bases between. The DNA for the CDR3 is TGTGCCAGCAGTGAGCGGGGGGCCGCAACTAATGAAAAACTGTTTTTT. The encoded protein is CASSERGAATNEKLFF.

The V call is TRBV28, the J call TRBJ1-1; no definite D call. V lost 7 bases and J 2 bases, leaving 8 bases between the germline ends. CDR3 size: 12 residues. CDR1 MDHEN and CDR2 SYDVKM come from the germline V gene. The CDR3 sequence: CASTKLNTEAFF. The CDR3 DNA is TGTGCCAGCACGAAACTCAACACTGAAGCTTTCTTT.

This chain connects TRBV5-1 to TRBJ2-7, with TRBD2 as a possible D gene (5 bases). Germline V lookup: CDR1 SGHRS, CDR2 YFSETQ. V was clipped by 2 bases and J by 4 bases, with 13 bases between them. This CDR3 comprises 14 residues. The DNA for the CDR3 is TGCGCCAGCAGCTTAGGTCTCTCGGGATACGAGCAGTACTTC. Its protein is CASSLGLSGYEQYF.

The chain combines TRBV27 with TRBJ1-4, with D maybe TRBD1 (5 bases). There are 17 residues in the CDR3. V was shortened by 6 bases and J by 8 bases, with 25 bases between the two germline ends. Germline-derived CDR1 and CDR2 are MNHEY and SMNVEV (reference sequence). CDR3 protein: CASSDRGRRGGGEKLFF. CDR3 nucleotides: TGTGCCAGCAGCGACCGCGGTCGGAGGGGTGGTGGAGAAAAACTGTTTTTT.

The chain has TRBV29-1 and TRBJ2-2; 10 nucleotides agree with TRBD2. J lost 6 bases, V lost 2 bases, and 0 bases had no gene match. The CDR3 runs 13 residues. Germline V CDR1 and CDR2: SQVTM, ANQGSEA. CDR3 residues: CSVETSGAGELFF. Written as DNA, the CDR3 is TGCAGCGTTGAAACTAGCGGGGCCGGGGAGCTGTTTTTT.

The gene calls are TRBV4-3 and TRBJ2-3, with D possibly matching TRBD1 (6 bases). Trimming cost V 3 bases and J 0 bases, with 10 bases left between them. Per germline, CDR1 LGHNA and CDR2 YSLEER. The CDR3 covers 15 residues. The CDR3 is CASSHSGDSTDTQYF. CDR3 nucleotides: TGCGCCAGCAGCCACTCAGGGGACAGCACAGATACGCAGTATTTT.

Here the CDR3 DNA reads TGTGCCAGCTCACAGCGGGGACAGGGGGACACTGAAGCTTTCTTT. Its translation: CASSQRGQGDTEAFF. This rearrangement joins TRBV18 to TRBJ1-1; 11 nucleotides agree with TRBD1. The J segment lost 3 bases and the V segment lost 4 bases, leaving 4 bases of the junction unmatched. Germline CDR1 and CDR2: KGHSH and LQKENI. This CDR3 contains 15 residues. Filled out from reference TRBV18 and TRBJ1-1, the complete variable domain reads NAGVMQNPRHLVRRRGQEARLRCSPMKGHSHVYWYRQLPEEGLKFMVYLQKENIIDESGMPKERFSAEFPKEGPSILRIQQVVRGDSAAYFCASSQRGQGDTEAFFGQGTRLTVV.

This chain joins TRBV10-2 and TRBJ1-6; D ambiguous. CDR3 length: 15 residues. Germline V CDR1 and CDR2: WSHSY, SAAADI. V lost 5 bases and J 0 bases, leaving 8 bases between the germline ends. CDR3 bases: TGCGCCAGCAGTCCGTCTTACTCCTATAATTCACCCCTCCACTTT. Its protein product is CASSPSYSYNSPLHF.

The chain uses TRBV11-3 and TRBJ1-2; 7 nucleotides match TRBD1. The CDR3 has 15 residues. V shed 0 bases, J shed 3 bases, and the junction held 4 bases outside the gene matches. Germline loops: CDR1 SGHNT, CDR2 YENEEA. The CDR3: CASSLEGGTDYGYTF. As DNA, the CDR3 is TGTGCCAGCAGCTTAGAGGGCGGGACAGACTATGGCTACACCTTC.